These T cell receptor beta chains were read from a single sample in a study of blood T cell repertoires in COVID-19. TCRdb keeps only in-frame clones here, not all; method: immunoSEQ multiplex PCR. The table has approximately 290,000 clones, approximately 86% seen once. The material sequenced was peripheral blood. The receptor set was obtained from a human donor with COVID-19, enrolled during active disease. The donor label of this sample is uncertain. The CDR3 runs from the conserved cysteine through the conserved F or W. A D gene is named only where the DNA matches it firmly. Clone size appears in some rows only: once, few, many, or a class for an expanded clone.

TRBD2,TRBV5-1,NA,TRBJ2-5,CASSLAGLAGGHPYQETQYF,TGCGCCAGCAGCTTGGCTGGACTAGCGGGAGGTCATCCGTACCAAGAGACCCAGTACTTC
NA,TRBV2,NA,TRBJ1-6,CAGRVTDSYNSPLHF,TGTGCCGGGAGGGTAACGGACTCCTATAATTCACCCCTCCACTTT
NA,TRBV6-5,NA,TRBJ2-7,CASGRHEQYF,TGTGCCAGCGGGAGGCACGAGCAGTACTTC
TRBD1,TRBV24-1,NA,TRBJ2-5,CATSDPGGPGETQYF,TGTGCCACCAGTGACCCAGGGGGCCCGGGAGAGACCCAGTACTTC
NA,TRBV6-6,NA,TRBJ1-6,CASSYGRQNSPLHF,TGTGCCAGCAGTTATGGCAGACAGAATTCACCCCTCCACTTT
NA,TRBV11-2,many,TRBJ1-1,CASRANTEAFF,TGTGCCAGCAGGGCTAACACTGAAGCTTTCTTT
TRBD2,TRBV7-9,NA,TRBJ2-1,CASSLVSSGRIQNEQFF,TGTGCCAGCAGCTTAGTATCTAGCGGGAGAATTCAGAATGAGCAGTTCTTC
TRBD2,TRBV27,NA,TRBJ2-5,CASSPGAWGGTQYF,TGTGCCAGCAGTCCCGGAGCCTGGGGGGGGACCCAGTACTTC
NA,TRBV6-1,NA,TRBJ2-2,CASSERRSGLGELFF,TGTGCCAGCAGTGAACGTCGGAGCGGACTCGGGGAGCTGTTTTTT
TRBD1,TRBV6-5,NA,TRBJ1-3,CASSTGGFGNTIYF,TGTGCCAGCAGCACAGGGGGCTTCGGAAACACCATATATTTT
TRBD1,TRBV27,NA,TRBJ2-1,CASSQDRGPFEQFF,TGTGCCAGCAGTCAGGACAGGGGGCCATTTGAGCAGTTCTTC
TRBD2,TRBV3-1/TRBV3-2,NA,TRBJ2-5,CASSQGSAGGAGGTQYF,TGTGCCAGCAGCCAAGGTTCCGCGGGAGGGGCGGGAGGGACCCAGTACTTC
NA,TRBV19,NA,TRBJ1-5,CASSMSGLNQPQHF,TGTGCCAGTAGTATGTCAGGGCTAAATCAGCCCCAGCATTTT
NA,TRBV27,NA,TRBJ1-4,CASSRKGHLATNEKLFF,TGTGCCAGCAGCCGCAAGGGACATCTTGCAACTAATGAAAAACTGTTTTTT
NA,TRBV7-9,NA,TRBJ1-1,CASSLGTGSTEAFF,TGTGCCAGCAGCTTAGGAACAGGGAGCACTGAAGCTTTCTTT
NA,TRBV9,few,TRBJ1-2,CASSVGQGLYGYTF,TGTGCCAGCAGCGTAGGGCAGGGGCTCTACGGCTACACCTTC
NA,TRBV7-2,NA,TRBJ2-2,CASSRGSRDTGELFF,TGTGCCAGCAGCCGTGGAAGTCGGGACACCGGGGAGCTGTTTTTT
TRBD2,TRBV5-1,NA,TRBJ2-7,CASSEGLFSYEQYF,TGCGCCAGCAGCGAGGGACTATTTTCCTACGAGCAGTACTTC
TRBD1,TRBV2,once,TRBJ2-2,CASNKLGQGSTGELFF,TGTGCCAGCAATAAGTTGGGACAGGGGAGCACCGGGGAGCTGTTTTTT
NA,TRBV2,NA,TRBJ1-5,CASSEAGGGTQPQHF,TGTGCCAGCAGTGAAGCAGGAGGAGGAACTCAGCCCCAGCATTTT
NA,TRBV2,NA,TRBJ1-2,CASRDITGFGYTF,TGTGCCAGCAGAGATATAACAGGGTTTGGCTACACCTTC
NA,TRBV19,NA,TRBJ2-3,CASSIDSRLLSTDTQYF,TGTGCCAGTAGTATAGATAGTCGACTCCTTAGCACAGATACGCAGTATTTT
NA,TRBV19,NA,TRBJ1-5,CAASWQGDNQPQHF,TGTGCCGCATCTTGGCAGGGCGACAATCAGCCCCAGCATTTT
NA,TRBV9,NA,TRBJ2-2,CASSGAWVAGELFF,TGTGCCAGCAGCGGGGCCTGGGTGGCCGGGGAGCTGTTTTTT
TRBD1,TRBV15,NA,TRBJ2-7,CATGRDRGYEQYF,TGTGCCACGGGGCGGGACAGGGGATACGAGCAGTACTTC
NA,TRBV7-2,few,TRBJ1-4,CASSPRGGDEKLFF,TGTGCCAGCAGCCCAAGGGGAGGGGATGAAAAACTGTTTTTT
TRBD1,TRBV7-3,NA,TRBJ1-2,CASRSGTGSNYGYTF,TGTGCCAGCAGATCCGGGACAGGGAGCAATTATGGCTACACCTTC
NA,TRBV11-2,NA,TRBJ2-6,CASSLTGFSSGANVLTF,TGTGCCAGCAGCCTAACAGGGTTCAGCTCTGGGGCCAACGTCCTGACTTTC
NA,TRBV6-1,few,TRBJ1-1,CASSEGGTIPLNTEAFF,TGTGCCAGCAGTGAGGGGGGAACGATCCCCTTGAACACTGAAGCTTTCTTT
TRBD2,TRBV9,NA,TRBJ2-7,CASSVEKGASGITYEQYF,TGTGCCAGCAGCGTAGAGAAGGGAGCTAGCGGAATAACCTACGAGCAGTACTTC
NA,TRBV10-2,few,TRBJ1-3,CASSVQGDTIYF,TGCGCCAGCAGCGTCCAAGGGGACACCATATATTTT
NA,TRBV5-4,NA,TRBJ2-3,CASSLLGQSTDTQYF,TGTGCCAGCAGCTTGCTTGGGCAGAGCACAGATACGCAGTATTTT
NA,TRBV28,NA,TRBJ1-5,CASSFSGNDFQPQHF,TGTGCCAGCAGTTTCTCCGGTAACGACTTTCAGCCCCAGCATTTT
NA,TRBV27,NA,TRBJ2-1,CASSQSRENREFF,TGTGCCAGCAGCCAATCGCGGGAAAATCGGGAGTTCTTC
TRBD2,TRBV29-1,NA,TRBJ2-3,CSALLSGPDTQYF,TGCAGCGCTCTACTTAGCGGGCCAGATACGCAGTATTTT
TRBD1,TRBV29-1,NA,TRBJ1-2,CSVGRQGRGYTF,TGCAGCGTCGGTAGACAGGGCCGAGGCTACACCTTC
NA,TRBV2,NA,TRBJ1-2,CASSVGGGGGGGYTF,TGTGCCAGCAGTGTTGGGGGGGGAGGAGGAGGAGGCTACACCTTC
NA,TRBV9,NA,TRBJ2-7,CASSRAGSYEQYF,TGTGCCAGCTCCCGCGCGGGGTCCTACGAGCAGTACTTC
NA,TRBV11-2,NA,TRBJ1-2,CASSLNPQAYGYTF,TGTGCCAGCAGCTTAAACCCGCAGGCCTATGGCTACACCTTC
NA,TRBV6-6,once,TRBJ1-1,CASSRLGQPNTEAFF,TGTGCCAGCAGCCGCCTGGGACAACCGAACACTGAAGCTTTCTTT
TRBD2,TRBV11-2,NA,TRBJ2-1,CASSLDGSGPYNEQFF,TGTGCCAGCAGCTTAGATGGTAGCGGGCCTTACAATGAGCAGTTCTTC
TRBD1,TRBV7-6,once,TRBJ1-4,CASSLQGAHEKLFF,TGTGCCAGCAGCTTACAGGGGGCGCACGAAAAACTGTTTTTT
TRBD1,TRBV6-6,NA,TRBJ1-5,CASSRLATGTGHNSNQPQHF,TGTGCCAGCAGCCGACTAGCTACCGGGACAGGTCATAATAGCAATCAGCCCCAGCATTTT
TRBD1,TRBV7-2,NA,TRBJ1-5,CASSLFGPGTGSGQPQHF,TGTGCCAGCAGCTTATTTGGCCCCGGGACAGGGTCGGGTCAGCCCCAGCATTTT
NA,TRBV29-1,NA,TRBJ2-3,CNIARVSDTQYF,TGCAACATCGCACGGGTTTCAGATACGCAGTATTTT
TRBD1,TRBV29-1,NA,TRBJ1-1,CSVGQGGTEAFF,TGCAGCGTAGGACAGGGGGGTACTGAAGCTTTCTTT
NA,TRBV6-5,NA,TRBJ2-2,CASSPDYPNTGELFF,TGTGCCAGCAGTCCCGACTATCCGAACACCGGGGAGCTGTTTTTT
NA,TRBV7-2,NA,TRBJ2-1,CASSLASSAEHNEQFF,TGTGCCAGCAGCTTAGCGTCCTCAGCGGAACACAATGAGCAGTTCTTC
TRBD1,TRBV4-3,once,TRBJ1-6,CASSRDRGVNSPLHF,TGCGCCAGCAGCCGAGACAGGGGCGTTAATTCACCCCTCCACTTT
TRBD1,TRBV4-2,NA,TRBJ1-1,CASSLVGGTGLEAFF,TGTGCCAGCAGCCTCGTGGGTGGGACAGGGCTTGAAGCTTTCTTT
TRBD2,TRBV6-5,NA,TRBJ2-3,CASKTSGRDTQYF,TGTGCCAGCAAGACTAGCGGGAGGGATACGCAGTATTTT
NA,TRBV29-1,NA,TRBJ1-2,CSVESGFGYTF,TGCAGCGTTGAATCGGGGTTTGGCTACACCTTC
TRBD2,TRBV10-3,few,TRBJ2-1,CAIRTGTSGRRLGGEQFF,TGTGCCATCAGAACCGGGACTAGCGGGAGGCGTCTGGGGGGTGAGCAGTTCTTC
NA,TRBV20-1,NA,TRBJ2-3,CSASSVDTQYF,TGCAGTGCTAGCTCTGTGGATACGCAGTATTTT
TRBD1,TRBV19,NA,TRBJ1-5,CASSITLDRGGNQPQHF,TGTGCCAGTAGTATAACCCTCGACAGGGGTGGAAATCAGCCCCAGCATTTT
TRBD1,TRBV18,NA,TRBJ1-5,CASSPSDQGGNQPQHF,TGTGCCAGCTCACCCTCGGACCAGGGGGGAAATCAGCCCCAGCATTTT
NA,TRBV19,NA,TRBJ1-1,CASSHLRDTEAFF,TGTGCCAGTAGTCACCTCCGAGACACTGAAGCTTTCTTT